The 19 T cell receptor beta chains listed next were all sequenced from one sample in a study of radiotherapy plus CTLA-4 blockade in lung cancer. Assay: immunoSEQ multiplex PCR; the TCRdb copy retains only in-frame clones and omits some. There are approximately 45,000 clones in the sample; 50% to 70% occur only once, and around 20% lies in the top ten. The sample here was peripheral blood, taken from a patient treated with radiotherapy plus ipilimumab. The receptors were gathered from a human donor with non-small cell lung cancer who had a partial response to radiotherapy plus ipilimumab.

The chain joins TRBV27 to TRBJ1-1; the D gene is possibly TRBD1 (5 bases). V lost 3 bases to trimming and J lost 2 bases, with 13 bases between them. This CDR3 has 15 residues. Germline CDR1 is MNHEY and CDR2 is SMNVEV (reference sequence). The CDR3 sequence: CASSFSVTANTEAFF. As DNA, the CDR3 is TGTGCCAGCAGTTTTAGTGTGACAGCCAACACTGAAGCTTTCTTT.

This clone is a singleton in its sample. The chain joins TRBV2 to TRBJ1-1; D is ambiguous. The CDR3 length is 11 residues. Looked up from germline, CDR1 is SNHLY and CDR2 is FYNNEI. V lost 7 bases, J lost 6 bases, and 9 bases lay in between. DNA for the CDR3: TGTGCCAGCACCAGATACCCTGAAGCTTTCTTT. Protein product: CASTRYPEAFF.

The gene calls are TRBV10-3 and TRBJ2-7; 11 bases match TRBD1. The CDR3 contains 15 residues. V lost 2 bases and J lost 5; bases outside the gene matches: 5. Germline CDR1 is ENHRY and CDR2 is SYGVKD. CDR3 loop: CAISEGTGGFDEQYF. The CDR3 DNA follows: TGTGCCATCAGTGAGGGGACAGGGGGTTTCGACGAGCAGTACTTC.

This chain uses TRBV5-6 with TRBJ1-2; D is undetermined. Germline-derived CDR1 and CDR2 are SGHDT and YYEEEE. CDR3 length: 15 residues. The germline V and J ends were trimmed by 0 bases and 5 bases, with 14 bases remaining between them. The CDR3 DNA reads as TGTGCCAGCAGCTTGGGGGGAGACCACGGGTATGGCTACACCTTC. Translating it yields CASSLGGDHGYGYTF.

The chain recombines TRBV19 with TRBJ2-7; 12 positions agree with TRBD1. CDR1 is LNHDA, CDR2 SQIVND, per germline (reference sequence). The CDR3 covers 14 residues. V lost 5 bases to trimming and J lost 6 bases; unmatched junction nucleotides: 5. CDR3 DNA sequence: TGTGCCAGTAGTGCCCGGGACAGGGGGCGCGAGCAGTACTTC. Its protein is CASSARDRGREQYF.

This clone was found once. The rearrangement uses TRBV6-5 and TRBJ1-2; the D gene is possibly TRBD1 (5 bases). From germline, CDR1 is MNHEY and CDR2 SVGAGI. The CDR3 runs to 11 residues. Trimming pared 8 bases from V and 5 bases from J, leaving 9 bases between. The CDR3 coding sequence is TGTGCCAGCTTCGGGACTTATGGCTACACCTTC. Translation gives CASFGTYGYTF.

V gene TRBV5-1 combines with J gene TRBJ2-3, with D possibly being TRBD2 (6 bases). V was shortened by 8 bases and J by 0 bases, with 16 bases between the two germline ends. This CDR3 spans 15 amino acids. CDR1 and CDR2 (germline): SGHRS, YFSETQ. The CDR3 protein is CASFSGRGSTDTQYF. CDR3 DNA sequence: TGCGCCAGTTTTTCCGGGCGGGGTAGCACAGATACGCAGTATTTT.

In the case of this clone: Germline and junction disagree at one end, which may indicate a read error. The rearrangement links TRBV7-7 to TRBJ2-1; perhaps TRBD2 as D (6 bases). In germline, CDR1 is SSHAT, CDR2 FNYEAQ (reference sequence). The CDR3 covers 14 residues. CDR3 DNA: TGTGCTAGCAGCCGTAGCGGCTCCTACAATGAGCAGTTCTTC. Encoded protein: CASSRSGSYNEQFF.

In its sample, this clone was seen a few times. The chain has TRBV5-1 and TRBJ2-3; 12 bases align to TRBD2. From germline, CDR1 is SGHRS and CDR2 YFSETQ. The CDR3 is 16 amino acids. Germline trimming cut 5 bases from V and 11 bases from J; bases unmatched to any gene: 15. CDR3 loop: CASRLPGLAGEGGQYF. CDR3 bases: TGCGCCAGCAGACTACCGGGACTAGCGGGCGAGGGGGGGCAGTATTTT. The entire variable domain, with the rest obtained from reference TRBV5-1 and TRBJ2-3, is as follows: KAGVTQTPRYLIKTRGQQVTLSCSPISGHRSVSWYQQTPGQGLQFLFEYFSETQRNKGNFPGRFSGRQFSNSRSEMNVSTLELGDSALYLCASRLPGLAGEGGQYFGPGTRLTVL.

V gene TRBV28 combines with J gene TRBJ1-2, with 9 bases matching TRBD1. The CDR3 spans 14 residues. The germline gives CDR1 MDHEN, CDR2 SYDVKM. The V gene end was trimmed by 6 bases and the J gene end by 0 bases; junction bases not matched to a gene: 2. The CDR3 region is CASRGTGTNYGYTF. CDR3 DNA sequence: TGTGCCAGCAGGGGGACAGGGACTAACTATGGCTACACCTTC.

This clone was detected only a few times. J is TRBJ2-5 and V is TRBV12-5; TRBD2 agrees at 7 bases. V shed 1 base, J shed 4 bases, and the junction held 0 bases outside the gene matches. This CDR3 spans 13 amino acids. Per the germline V gene, CDR1 is LGHNT and CDR2 is FRNRAP. CDR3 nucleotide sequence: TGTGCTAGTGGTTTGGGACTAGCAGAGACCCAGTACTTC. This sequence encodes CASGLGLAETQYF.

The CDR3 nucleotides read TGTGCCAGCTCACCTTTACATATCACGAATCAGCCCCAGCATTTT. Residues: CASSPLHITNQPQHF. The rearrangement links TRBV18 to TRBJ1-5, with no clear D. V lost 3 bases and J 4 bases, leaving 13 bases between the germline ends. Germline V gene lookup returns CDR1 KGHSH and CDR2 LQKENI. The CDR3 covers 15 residues.

The chain has TRBV6-5 and TRBJ1-2; 7 bases map to TRBD1. Germline-derived CDR1 and CDR2 are MNHEY and SVGAGI. CDR3 length: 15 amino acids. Trimming at V came to 8 bases and at J to 1 base, leaving 10 bases not matched to a gene. The CDR3 sequence: CASHSGTAINYGYTF. CDR3 coding DNA: TGTGCCAGCCACTCCGGGACAGCAATTAACTATGGCTACACCTTC.

This clone was seen only a few times. The chain couples TRBV4-1 to TRBJ2-3; 10 nucleotides line up with TRBD2. V was clipped by 3 bases and J by 3 bases; unmatched bases: 6. The germline V gene encodes CDR1 MGHRA and CDR2 YSYEKL. The CDR3 runs 16 residues. CDR3 nucleotide sequence: TGCGCCAGCAGCCAGGTTCTAGCGGGAGCTACAGATACGCAGTATTTT. Protein sequence: CASSQVLAGATDTQYF.

The chain combines TRBV9 with TRBJ2-1, with 9 bases fitting TRBD2. This CDR3 is 15 amino acids long. Germline CDR1 is SGDLS and CDR2 is YYNGEE. V lost 0 bases, J lost 9 bases, and 7 bases stayed unmatched. The CDR3 DNA follows: TGTGCCAGCAGCGTAGTGGCGGGAGGGCCGGGTGAGCAGTTCTTC. Translation: CASSVVAGGPGEQFF.

The chain employs TRBV5-1 and TRBJ1-2; a possible D gene is TRBD1 (6 bases). Germline-derived CDR1 and CDR2 are SGHRS and YFSETQ. This CDR3 spans 15 amino acids. The V and J ends lost 4 bases and 1 base respectively, with 14 bases between them. The CDR3 nucleotides are TGCGCCAGCAGCCCGGACAGACCGAATAACTATGGCTACACCTTC. Translation: CASSPDRPNNYGYTF.

The chain joins TRBV5-4 to TRBJ2-2; D call uncertain. V was shortened by 3 bases and J by 9 bases, with 15 bases between the two germline ends. The germline CDR1 and CDR2 sequences are SGHNT and YYREEE (reference sequence). The CDR3 is made up of 14 amino acids. In nucleotides, the CDR3 is TGTGCCAGCAGCTCACCGTGGGCCCCTCGGGAGCTGTTTTTT. Its protein product is CASSSPWAPRELFF.

The chain carries TRBV11-3 and TRBJ2-1; TRBD2 is a possible D gene (8 bases). CDR1 is SGHNT, CDR2 YENEEA, per germline. Between the trimmed V and J ends, which lost 5 bases and 5 bases, there was a span of 22 bases. This CDR3 has 17 amino acids. The CDR3 here is CASSPATSGGGNNEQFF. The CDR3 nucleotides read TGTGCCAGCAGCCCTGCTACTAGCGGAGGGGGCAACAATGAGCAGTTCTTC.

This clone was observed a handful of times. V usage is TRBV2 and J usage is TRBJ2-7, with D maybe TRBD1 (5 bases). The germline V gene encodes CDR1 SNHLY and CDR2 FYNNEI. The germline V and J ends were trimmed by 7 bases and 3 bases, with 10 bases remaining between them. CDR3 length: 12 residues. DNA for the CDR3: TGTGCCAGCACCCTGGACAACTACGAGCAGTACTTC. Its translation: CASTLDNYEQYF.